The source of this TCR beta chain is a study of shared clonotypes between healthy human individuals. Whole-study findings and limits: Non-shared clonotypes displayed generation probabilities falling below those of clonotypes present in all four donors. Naive subsets, compared against memory subsets, generally had larger estimated richness values.

Here immunoSEQ multiplex PCR was the method, and the copy in TCRdb shows in-frame clones only, minus some. The sample carries about 2 million clones, around 95% recorded once. As to this clone: The antigen is undetermined.

The study enrolled healthy HIV-negative adults without recent acute infections or vaccinations as donors. The TCR originated in a man aged 18 to 30 in good health. Material: naive CD4+ T cells sorted from blood. Subset given: CD45RA+ positively selected.

The CDR3 bases are TGTGCCAGTAGCCCAACCGGGACAGGGGGCAACGAGCAGTACTTC. Translation: CASSPTGTGGNEQYF. V is TRBV19 and J is TRBJ2-7; 12 bases agree with TRBD1. The CDR3 loop spans 15 amino acids. The trim removed 6 bases at V and 5 bases at J, leaving 8 bases unmatched. From germline, CDR1 is LNHDA and CDR2 SQIVND (reference sequence).